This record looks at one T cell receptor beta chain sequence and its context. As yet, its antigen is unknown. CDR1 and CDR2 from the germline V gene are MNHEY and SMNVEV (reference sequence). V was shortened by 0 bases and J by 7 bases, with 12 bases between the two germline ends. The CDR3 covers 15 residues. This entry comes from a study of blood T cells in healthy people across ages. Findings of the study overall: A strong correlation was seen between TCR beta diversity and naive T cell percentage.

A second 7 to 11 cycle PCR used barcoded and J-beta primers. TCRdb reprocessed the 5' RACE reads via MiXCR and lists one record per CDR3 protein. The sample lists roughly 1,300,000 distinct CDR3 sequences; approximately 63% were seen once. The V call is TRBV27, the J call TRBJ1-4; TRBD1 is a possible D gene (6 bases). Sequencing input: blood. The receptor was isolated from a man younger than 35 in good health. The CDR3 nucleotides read TGTGCCAGCAGTTTATCTTTGGGGGCGCGTGAAAAACTGTTTTTT. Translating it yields CASSLSLGAREKLFF.